This TCR beta chain was profiled in a study of glioma-infiltrating T cells. Study-wide results and caveats: Tissue-blood divergence was below expectation in non-neoplastic patients, above in gliomas. Tissue and blood shared very few CDR3 sequences.

Using RNA template, CDR3s of TCR alpha and beta were amplified with iRepertoire arm-PCR. Input was roughly 100-450 ng of tissue mRNA or PBMC total RNA. TCRdb recomputed calls from the multiplex PCR reads with MiXCR, one row per CDR3 protein. The repertoire holds around 44,000 distinct CDR3 sequences, with about 20% as singletons. For this clonotype: Its antigen remains unknown. At one end the junction does not follow the germline gene, possibly because of a read error.

The CDR3 is made up of 12 amino acids. Germline assignment: CDR1 DFQATT and CDR2 SNEGSKA (reference sequence). The sample taken for sequencing was glioma tissue, nonneoplastic brain tissue, or PBMCs (not recorded which). This receptor was obtained from a human donor with low-grade glioma or glioblastoma, undergoing nonglioma brain surgery, or in good health (not recorded which). The chain employs TRBV20-1 and TRBJ2-1; D may be TRBD2 (6 bases). Here the CDR3 DNA reads TGCCGTGCTAGCGATTGGGGGAATGAGCAGTTCTTC. Its translation: CRASDWGNEQFF.